The next 20 T cell receptor beta chains were all read from a single sample in a study of Ad26.COV2.S vaccination and SARS-CoV-2 variants (dated by TCRdb to the early 2020s). The sample's treatment or condition, from its label and the paper: 15 to 20 received Ad26.COV2.S at low or high dose, single or two shots; 5 received placebo; per-sample allocation not given. For vaccine and placebo recipients, repertoires were sequenced using samples collected on day 63 after the first injection. Library preparation was by the immunoSEQ multiplex PCR assay. TCRdb mirrors the immuneACCESS table, restricted to in-frame sequences. Some clones are absent from its copies; in checked studies, under half trace to an unresolved V gene, and the reason for the others is unknown. The sample table shows roughly 700,000 clones, and roughly 90% are seen once. The ten largest clonotypes hold approximately 1.5% of the sample.

This specimen consisted of peripheral blood, obtained in a trial of Ad26.COV2.S vaccine versus placebo. The receptors derive from a person aged 18-60 years who received the Ad26.COV2.S COVID-19 vaccine or a placebo.

Here the CDR3 reads CASSQDLSVYGYTF. The CDR3 DNA is TGCGCCAGCAGCCAAGATCTTTCGGTTTATGGCTACACCTTC. V gene TRBV4-1 combines with J gene TRBJ1-2; D is unresolved. Germline assignment: CDR1 MGHRA and CDR2 YSYEKL. This CDR3 has 14 amino acids. The V and J ends lost 0 bases and 5 bases respectively, with 10 bases between them.

The CDR3 region is CASSLAGGAGANVLTF. CDR3 DNA sequence: TGCGCCAGCAGCTTGGCCGGGGGCGCTGGGGCCAACGTCCTGACTTTC. The rearrangement uses TRBV5-1 and TRBJ2-6; D possibly uses TRBD1 or TRBD2 (6 bases each). V was shortened by 0 bases and J by 2 bases, with 9 bases between the two germline ends. Per the germline V gene, CDR1 is SGHRS and CDR2 is YFSETQ. This CDR3 region has 16 residues.

The rearrangement joins TRBV27 to TRBJ2-5, with unresolved D. Germline V gene data show CDR1 as MNHEY and CDR2 as SMNVEV (reference sequence). The V gene lost 3 bases and the J gene lost 1 base, with 9 bases spanning the gap. This CDR3 contains 14 residues. CDR3 bases: TGTGCCAGCAGTTTTGCCGGCAGCCAAGAGACCCAGTACTTC. Amino acids: CASSFAGSQETQYF.

The chain employs TRBV18 and TRBJ2-5; D is ambiguous. There are 15 residues in the CDR3. V lost 2 bases and J 2 bases, leaving 12 bases between the germline ends. Germline lookup yields CDR1 KGHSH and CDR2 LQKENI. CDR3 protein: CASSPKAPRQETQYF. CDR3 nucleotides: TGTGCCAGCTCACCAAAAGCCCCCCGTCAAGAGACCCAGTACTTC.

The chain couples TRBV19 to TRBJ2-3; D gene ambiguous. CDR1 is LNHDA and CDR2 is SQIVND in the germline V gene (reference sequence). The CDR3 loop spans 13 amino acids. V lost 3 bases, J lost 6 bases, and 10 bases lay in between. The CDR3 loop is CASSMVGADTQYF. The CDR3 nucleotides read TGTGCCAGTAGTATGGTAGGAGCCGATACGCAGTATTTT.

This clone was counted a single time. The chain recombines TRBV7-9 with TRBJ1-1, with a tentative D call TRBD1 (5 bases). Trimming left V 5 bases short and J 10 bases short, with 8 bases between. Germline V lookup: CDR1 SEHNR, CDR2 FQNEAQ (reference sequence). The CDR3 totals 10 residues. This CDR3 reads CASSPQVAFF. The CDR3 DNA follows: TGTGCCAGCAGCCCACAGGTAGCTTTCTTT.

This clone was detected only once. This chain links TRBV4-1 with TRBJ2-1; D unclear. The CDR3 is 12 amino acids. Per germline, CDR1 MGHRA and CDR2 YSYEKL. Between the trimmed V and J ends, which lost 4 bases and 9 bases, there was a span of 10 bases. CDR3 nucleotide sequence: TGCGCCAGCAGCCCCTCGAGGAGTGAGCAGTTCTTC. Residues: CASSPSRSEQFF.

The gene calls are TRBV2 and TRBJ1-5; D is unclear. CDR1 SNHLY and CDR2 FYNNEI come from the germline V gene. This CDR3 region has 14 residues. Trimming pared 6 bases from V and 2 bases from J, leaving 11 bases between. The CDR3 loop is CASRESDGNQPQHF. CDR3 bases: TGTGCCAGCAGGGAAAGTGATGGCAATCAGCCCCAGCATTTT.

This clone has only a few counts. The rearrangement joins TRBV5-1 to TRBJ1-6, with TRBD1 matching over 9 bases. Germline CDR1 is SGHRS and CDR2 is YFSETQ. V shed 4 bases, J shed 12 bases, and the junction held 8 bases outside the gene matches. The CDR3 loop spans 14 amino acids. CDR3 amino acids: CASSAGTGIEPLHF. The CDR3 DNA sequence: TGCGCCAGCAGCGCCGGGACAGGGATTGAACCCCTCCACTTT.

The chain employs TRBV11-3 and TRBJ1-1; D is possibly TRBD1 (6 bases). Germline CDR1 is SGHNT and CDR2 is YENEEA. Deletions cut 11 bases from V and 3 bases from J, with 22 bases between. The CDR3 runs to 15 residues. CDR3 coding DNA: TGTGCCCCTGGTGGAGCACAGGGCGGGGACACTGAAGCTTTCTTT. The encoded protein is CAPGGAQGGDTEAFF.

This chain joins TRBV27 and TRBJ1-4; D remains unclear. CDR1 MNHEY and CDR2 SMNVEV come from the germline V gene (reference sequence). Trimming left V 6 bases short and J 0 bases short, with 8 bases between. There are 14 residues in the CDR3. CDR3 sequence reads: CASSLGATNEKLFF. CDR3 sequence (DNA): TGTGCCAGCAGCCTTGGAGCAACTAATGAAAAACTGTTTTTT. Using reference TRBV27 and TRBJ1-4 for the parts outside the CDR3, the full variable domain is EAQVTQNPRYLITVTGKKLTVTCSQNMNHEYMSWYRQDPGLGLRQIYYSMNVEVTDKGDVPEGYKVSRKEKRNFPLILESPSPNQTSLYFCASSLGATNEKLFFGSGTQLSVL.

The chain is built from TRBV19 and TRBJ1-1; tentatively, D is TRBD1 (5 bases). The CDR3 runs to 14 residues. Trimming took 4 bases from V and 1 from J, leaving 10 bases between them. The germline gives CDR1 LNHDA, CDR2 SQIVND (reference sequence). The CDR3 reads CASSTQGENTEAFF. Written as DNA, the CDR3 is TGTGCCAGTAGTACCCAGGGCGAGAACACTGAAGCTTTCTTT.

The gene calls are TRBV18 and TRBJ2-7; a possible D gene is TRBD1 (5 bases). This CDR3 has 13 amino acids. Trimming removed 3 bases from V and 7 bases from J, with 13 bases in between. Germline V gene lookup returns CDR1 KGHSH and CDR2 LQKENI. The CDR3: CASSPQGSLEQYF. The CDR3 DNA reads as TGTGCCAGCTCACCTCAGGGCAGCCTAGAGCAGTACTTC.

The V call is TRBV6-5, the J call TRBJ1-1; no definite D call. The V end lost 6 bases, the J end lost 1 base, and 12 bases lay between the germline ends. Germline assignment: CDR1 MNHEY and CDR2 SVGAGI. There are 14 residues in the CDR3. DNA for the CDR3: TGTGCCAGCAGAGTCCCTTTCCCGAACACTGAAGCTTTCTTT. This encodes CASRVPFPNTEAFF.

This clone has just a few counts. V gene TRBV3-1 (or the pseudogene TRBV3-2) combines with J gene TRBJ2-7; TRBD1 agrees at 8 bases. This CDR3 has 15 amino acids. Trimming at V came to 2 bases and at J to 4 bases, leaving 7 bases not matched to a gene. Germline V gene lookup returns CDR1 LGHDT and CDR2 YNNKEL (reference sequence). This CDR3 is CASSQPGTGFYEQYF. The CDR3 nucleotides are TGTGCCAGCAGCCAACCCGGGACAGGCTTTTACGAGCAGTACTTC.

The chain links TRBV7-3 to TRBJ2-7; tentative D call: TRBD1 (5 bases). Looked up from germline, CDR1 is SGHTA and CDR2 is FQGTGA. V gave up 1 base and J gave up 5 bases, with 15 bases separating them. The CDR3 extends over 15 amino acids. For the CDR3, the DNA is TGTGCCAGCAGCTTAAATCCCCAAGGGGTGAACGAGCAGTACTTC. Translation: CASSLNPQGVNEQYF.

The chain uses TRBV18 and TRBJ1-1; D is uncertain. From germline, CDR1 is KGHSH and CDR2 LQKENI. Trimming shortened V by 4 bases and J by 5 bases, and 17 bases separated the two germline ends. This CDR3 has 15 amino acids. CDR3 protein: CASSQDSTSGTEAFF. In nucleotides, the CDR3 is TGTGCCAGCTCACAGGACTCAACTTCGGGGACTGAAGCTTTCTTT.

This chain joins TRBV5-1 and TRBJ2-1; possible D gene TRBD1, 6 bases. CDR3 size: 14 residues. Germline values: CDR1 SGHRS, CDR2 YFSETQ. Trimming took 0 bases from V and 7 from J, leaving 11 bases between them. CDR3 DNA: TGCGCCAGCAGCTTGGAGCCAGGGGTGAATGAGCAGTTCTTC. This sequence encodes CASSLEPGVNEQFF.

V gene TRBV18 combines with J gene TRBJ2-5; tentative D call: TRBD2 (6 bases). The CDR3 extends over 13 amino acids. Trimming took off 1 base at V and 5 bases at J, with 8 bases between the two ends. The germline gives CDR1 KGHSH, CDR2 LQKENI. CDR3 sequence: CASSPRGRETQYF. In nucleotides, the CDR3 is TGTGCCAGCTCACCACGGGGGAGGGAGACCCAGTACTTC.

V and J are TRBV5-6 and TRBJ2-7, with a tentative D call TRBD1 (6 bases). The CDR3 is 12 amino acids. Trimming shortened V by 4 bases and J by 3 bases, and 8 bases separated the two germline ends. The V gene's germline CDR1 is SGHDT and CDR2 YYEEEE. In nucleotides, the CDR3 is TGTGCCAGCAGCCTACAGGGCTACGAGCAGTACTTC. It translates to CASSLQGYEQYF. The full variable domain, with the rest looked up from reference TRBV5-6 and TRBJ2-7, is DAGVTQSPTHLIKTRGQQVTLRCSPKSGHDTVSWYQQALGQGPQFIFQYYEEEERQRGNFPDRFSGHQFPNYSSELNVNALLLGDSALYLCASSLQGYEQYFGPGTRLTVT.